The 9 T cell receptor beta chains in this list originate from one sample, sequenced in a study of T cells in Graves' hyperthyroidism and ophthalmopathy. RNA transcripts gave rise to amplified TCR beta CDR3 regions. Initially, a first-round RT-PCR of the TCR CDR3 employed the HTBI primer set. TCRdb reprocessed the multiplex PCR reads with MiXCR, giving one entry per CDR3 protein. In the table there are 250,000 to 300,000 distinct CDR3 sequences, approximately 15% of which are singletons. Sequenced input: blood. The origin of the receptors is a woman between 40 and 50 years old with Graves' hyperthyroidism.

This clonotype turned up a few times. V usage is TRBV19 and J usage is TRBJ2-7; D possibly corresponds to TRBD1 (6 bases). In germline, CDR1 is LNHDA, CDR2 SQIVND (reference sequence). The CDR3 runs to 17 residues. V was clipped by 7 bases and J by 2 bases, with 24 bases between them. CDR3 loop: CASKSRSGTLSTYEQYF. CDR3 DNA sequence: TGTGCCAGTAAATCAAGGAGTGGGACACTTTCTACCTACGAGCAGTACTTC.

This clonotype was seen repeatedly, ten times or more. V gene TRBV27 combines with J gene TRBJ2-1; D gene uncertain. This CDR3 has 15 residues. CDR1 is MNHEY and CDR2 is SMNVEV in the germline V gene (reference sequence). The V gene lost 2 bases and the J gene lost 0 bases, with 8 bases spanning the gap. The CDR3 loop reads CASSLVAVSYNEQFF. The DNA for the CDR3 is TGTGCCAGCAGTTTAGTGGCGGTCTCCTACAATGAGCAGTTCTTC.

The rearrangement uses TRBV27 and TRBJ2-7; D unresolved. The germline V and J ends were trimmed by 7 bases and 2 bases, with 3 bases remaining between them. Germline assignment: CDR1 MNHEY and CDR2 SMNVEV (reference sequence). There are 10 residues in the CDR3. In nucleotides, the CDR3 is TGTGCCAGCACTCCCTACGAGCAGTACTTC. Its protein product is CASTPYEQYF.

This clonotype was counted at least ten times. The chain is built from TRBV11-2 and TRBJ2-7; maybe TRBD2 (5 bases). V lost 3 bases to trimming and J lost 0 bases, with 9 bases between them. This CDR3 has 14 amino acids. Germline V gene sequence: CDR1 SGHAT, CDR2 FQNNGV. The CDR3 coding sequence is TGTGCCAGCAGCTTTTATGGGAGCTCCTACGAGCAGTACTTC. The encoded protein is CASSFYGSSYEQYF.

This clonotype was observed at least ten times. CDR3 nucleotide sequence: TGTGCCAGCAGTTTAGGGGGGCAGGGTCACTATGGCTACACCTTC. Residues: CASSLGGQGHYGYTF. The chain couples TRBV28 to TRBJ1-2; TRBD1 is a possible D gene (6 bases). The germline V and J ends were trimmed by 2 bases and 3 bases, with 13 bases remaining between them. Germline loops: CDR1 MDHEN, CDR2 SYDVKM. The CDR3 length is 15 residues.

The rearrangement joins TRBV13 to TRBJ2-3; D is possibly TRBD1 (6 bases). This CDR3 spans 15 amino acids. Per the germline V gene, CDR1 is PRHDT and CDR2 is FYEKMQ (reference sequence). The V end was cut by 5 bases, the J end by 5 bases, with 17 bases between. CDR3 sequence (DNA): TGTGCCAGCAGCCCAACTACAGGGAGTAGAGATACGCAGTATTTT. This sequence encodes CASSPTTGSRDTQYF.

This clonotype was recorded many times. V is TRBV6-1 and J is TRBJ1-6; D call uncertain. Germline CDR1 and CDR2: MNHNS and SASEGT. This CDR3 comprises 17 residues. The V end was cut by 7 bases, the J end by 7 bases, with 23 bases between. In DNA, the CDR3 is TGTGCCAGCATCCTGAATTTTGGCAGTACCCCCAATTCACCCCTCCACTTT. Residues: CASILNFGSTPNSPLHF.

This clonotype occurred many times. The chain recombines TRBV28 with TRBJ1-5; TRBD1 aligns across 7 bases. With V trimmed by 2 bases and J by 9 bases, 4 bases remained unmatched. This CDR3 region has 13 residues. Per the germline V gene, CDR1 is MDHEN and CDR2 is SYDVKM. The CDR3 region is CASSLQGVGPQHF. The CDR3, as DNA: TGTGCCAGCAGTTTACAGGGGGTTGGGCCCCAGCATTTT.

This clonotype was picked up many times. V is TRBV7-8 and J is TRBJ1-5, with D maybe TRBD1 (6 bases). CDR3 length: 14 residues. Germline values: CDR1 SGHVS, CDR2 FQNEAQ. Trimming left V 5 bases short and J 6 bases short, with 14 bases between. CDR3 sequence (DNA): TGTGCCAGCAGCCGGACAGATGAACCTCAGCCCCAGCATTTT. This sequence encodes CASSRTDEPQPQHF.